These T cell receptor beta chains were read from a single sample in a study of shared clonotypes between healthy human individuals. Data came from immunoSEQ multiplex PCR; TCRdb stores just in-frame clones and leaves some out. The table includes approximately 240,000 clones, about 69% detected once. Specimen: memory CD4+ T cells sorted from blood. These TCRs come from a young man in good health. Both conserved end residues are part of each CDR3.

v_gene	j_gene	CDR3aa
TRBV6-5	TRBJ1-5	CAHTSQENQPQHF
TRBV7-3	TRBJ2-1	CASSSRLAGHNEQFF
TRBV4-3	TRBJ1-1	CASSQATGVYTEAFF
TRBV4-3	TRBJ2-2	CASSQAEDSYTGELFF
TRBV5-1	TRBJ2-3	CASSFGTGLADTQYF
TRBV9	TRBJ2-1	CASSVTPSSYNEQFF
TRBV7-7	TRBJ2-2	CASSPTSDHTGELFF
TRBV29-1	TRBJ2-5	CSVEPGLETQYF
TRBV18	TRBJ2-7	CASSPSSIPHEQYF
TRBV7-8	TRBJ2-1	CASSSLAGAYNEQFF
TRBV20-1	TRBJ1-1	CSASGQVGAFF
TRBV15	TRBJ2-7	CATSPPGLATYEQYF
TRBV28	TRBJ1-1	CASSLGQGAGGPQALSGDTEAFF
TRBV7-2	TRBJ2-1	CASSSRVGNEQFF
TRBV6-5	TRBJ1-2	CASSYSKTVNYGYTF
TRBV29-1	TRBJ2-5	CSVASGREAQYF
TRBV5-1	TRBJ2-7	CASSSPWTSGRPYEQYF
TRBV19	TRBJ2-3	CASSIGRTSGRSDTQYF
TRBV2	TRBJ1-1	CASRGRMNTEAFF
TRBV18	TRBJ2-1	CASSGLAGGLYEQFF
TRBV27	TRBJ2-7	CASGYEQYF
TRBV9	TRBJ1-4	CASSVRDRGGEKLFF
TRBV7-9	TRBJ2-7	CASSNSGASYEQYF
TRBV11-2	TRBJ2-7	CASSLGPGLATYEQYF
TRBV18	TRBJ2-5	CASSPQTQETQYF
TRBV18	TRBJ2-1	CASSPNSAEYNEQFF
TRBV4-3	TRBJ2-6	CASSPAVSGANVLTF
TRBV18	TRBJ2-1	CASSPQSAEPYNEQFF
TRBV25-1	TRBJ1-2	CASSDKGRGNYGYTF
TRBV28	TRBJ2-7	CASRRGPSYEQYF
TRBV29-1	TRBJ2-7	CSVATPSDGSYEQYF
TRBV6-1	TRBJ1-5	CASSEAHVLLQEWPQHF
TRBV29-1	TRBJ2-1	CSGRLGQDEQFF
TRBV7-2	TRBJ2-5	CASSLRSGETQYF
TRBV19	TRBJ2-2	CASSLTYTAGELFF
TRBV29-1	TRBJ1-4	CSVEIPTASNEKLFF
TRBV6-5	TRBJ1-1	CASSYSGGAGTEAFF
TRBV7-2	TRBJ2-7	CASSFQSGTGLYEQYF
TRBV2	TRBJ2-3	CASSSGLHTDTQYF
TRBV5-1	TRBJ2-6	CASSPSGSAFGSSANVLTF
TRBV5-5	TRBJ1-3	CASSPVSTGNTIYF
TRBV18	TRBJ2-2	CASSPASGYTGELFF
TRBV2	TRBJ1-4	CASRKTMGEKLFF
TRBV9	TRBJ2-7	CASSESSGSSYEQYF
TRBV5-4	TRBJ1-2	CASSFQDRRGYTF
TRBV7-2	TRBJ1-2	CASSDPRRTENYGYTF
TRBV5-1	TRBJ1-2	CASSLGVMGGYTF
TRBV18	TRBJ1-3	CASSPPTGLGNTIYF
TRBV6-5	TRBJ2-5	CASGTGGAQYF
TRBV15	TRBJ2-7	CATSSRRTPFGSGAYEQYF
TRBV7-9	TRBJ2-4	CASSQGRGGDIQYF
TRBV5-4	TRBJ2-6	CASSLGGTTMAGANVLTF
TRBV5-4	TRBJ2-7	CASSGPTGRSYEQYF
TRBV15	TRBJ1-5	CATSRAGQDFNQPQHF
TRBV7-2	TRBJ2-7	CASSYYWNSYEQYF
TRBV4-3	TRBJ2-3	CASSQGDRFTDTQYF
TRBV2	TRBJ2-7	CASSAVRVLLYEQYF
TRBV27	TRBJ2-1	CASSLILAGAGGYNEQFF
TRBV27	TRBJ1-1	CASSGWVQGGAEAFF